This is a list of T cell receptor beta chains from one sample in a study of PD-L1 blockade in urothelial cancer. TCRdb keeps only in-frame clones here, not all; method: immunoSEQ multiplex PCR. The repertoire holds roughly 63,000 clones, with under 90% as singletons. The sequenced sample was PBMCs, obtained around atezolizumab (anti-PD-L1) treatment. These TCRs come from a man between 70 and 80 years old with urothelial cancer. The CDR3 runs from the conserved cysteine through the conserved F or W. The D gene is left open where the match is weak. Clone size is not always given. Where it is, it says once, few, many or a class for expanded clones.

TGTGCCTGGAGTGTACAGGAGGGGACTGAAGCTTTCTTT	CAWSVQEGTEAFF	-	-	TRBV30	TRBJ1-1	13
TGTGCCAGCAGTTTAGAGTCGCCCTCCATGAACACTGAAGCTTTCTTT	CASSLESPSMNTEAFF	-	-	TRBV28	TRBJ1-1	16
TGCGCCAGCAGTGAATCGGGCGAGCAGTACTTC	CASSESGEQYF	-	-	TRBV10-1	TRBJ2-7	11
TGTGCCAGCAGTGAAGGGCGGACCGGGGAGCTGTTTTTT	CASSEGRTGELFF	-	-	TRBV6-1	TRBJ2-2	13
TGTGCCAGCAGCTTTCGGCGGGGACTAGCCTCCTACAATGAGCAGTTCTTC	CASSFRRGLASYNEQFF	TRBD2	-	TRBV7-2	TRBJ2-1	17
TGTGCCAGCAGTTTAGGGACAGGGTTATACGAGCAGTACTTC	CASSLGTGLYEQYF	TRBD1	-	TRBV28	TRBJ2-7	14
TGTGCCAGCACTCCGGGACAGGGATTTCCCGAGCAGTACTTC	CASTPGQGFPEQYF	TRBD1	-	TRBV6-5	TRBJ2-7	14
TGTGCCAGCAGCTTAAGATCGGGCGCGGGTTCTGAGACCCAGTACTTC	CASSLRSGAGSETQYF	-	few	TRBV11-3	TRBJ2-5	16
TGTGCCAGCAGCAAATCGGGACAGGAGACATACTATGGCTACACCTTC	CASSKSGQETYYGYTF	-	-	TRBV21-1	TRBJ1-2	16
TGTGCCAGTAGTATCCCCCTTGGGGCGGGGACCTACGAGCAGTACTTC	CASSIPLGAGTYEQYF	-	-	TRBV19	TRBJ2-7	16
TGTGCCAGCAGCAGTGACACCGGGGAGCTGTTTTTT	CASSSDTGELFF	-	few	TRBV28	TRBJ2-2	12
TGTGCCAGCAGTGTCCGACAGGGGTCAAACACTGAAGCTTTCTTT	CASSVRQGSNTEAFF	TRBD1	-	TRBV28	TRBJ1-1	15
TGCGCCAGCAGCTTGTTAACAGACCAAGAGACCCAGTACTTC	CASSLLTDQETQYF	-	-	TRBV5-1	TRBJ2-5	14
TGCGCCAGCAGCCCTGGGACAGCACAAGAGACCCAGTACTTC	CASSPGTAQETQYF	TRBD1	-	TRBV5-1	TRBJ2-5	14
TGCAGCGCAGGACAGGGAGGGAACACTGAAGCTTTCTTT	CSAGQGGNTEAFF	TRBD1	-	TRBV29-1	TRBJ1-1	13
TGTGCCAGCAGCCCCGGGGGGCGGGAGTCCGGGGAGCTGTTTTTT	CASSPGGRESGELFF	-	-	TRBV5-6	TRBJ2-2	15
TGTGCCAGCAGTTACGACAGGGAGAACTATGGCTACACCTTC	CASSYDRENYGYTF	TRBD1	-	TRBV6-5	TRBJ1-2	14
TGCGCCAGCAGCTCGGGACAAAGCACAGATACGCAGTATTTT	CASSSGQSTDTQYF	-	-	TRBV5-1	TRBJ2-3	14
TGTGCCAGTAGCCACCGCCCGGCTAGCGGGAATTACTACAATGAGCAGTTCTTC	CASSHRPASGNYYNEQFF	TRBD2	-	TRBV19	TRBJ2-1	18
TGTGCCAGCTTACAGGGAAGAACCGGGGAGCTGTTTTTT	CASLQGRTGELFF	-	-	TRBV2	TRBJ2-2	13
TGTGCCAGCAGCTTAGGGTGGGACAGGGGCAATGGCTACACCTTC	CASSLGWDRGNGYTF	TRBD1	-	TRBV7-8	TRBJ1-2	15
TGCAGCGTTGAAGTGATAGCGGGAGACGAGCAGTACTTC	CSVEVIAGDEQYF	TRBD2	-	TRBV29-1	TRBJ2-7	13
TGTGCCAGCAGTCCAAGATTGACGGGGGAGACCCAGTACTTC	CASSPRLTGETQYF	-	few	TRBV27	TRBJ2-5	14
TGTGCCAGCAGTTCGACAGGGGTTTCAGGGGGGGGCTACACCTTC	CASSSTGVSGGGYTF	TRBD1	-	TRBV6-5	TRBJ1-2	15
TGCGCCAGCAGCCCCGGACAGAGGTTTAATGAAAAACTGTTTTTT	CASSPGQRFNEKLFF	-	-	TRBV5-1	TRBJ1-4	15
TGTGCCAGCAGCTTAGGGCTAGCCGTCTCCTACGAGCAGTACTTC	CASSLGLAVSYEQYF	-	-	TRBV11-2	TRBJ2-7	15